These 17 T cell receptor beta chains share one sample of origin, sequenced in a study of cytomegalovirus exposure and HLA in healthy donors. PCR was performed using 60 Vbeta and 13 Jbeta primers. Profiling relied on immunoSEQ multiplex PCR, and the TCRdb table lists in-frame clones only, not all of them. Of more than 95,000 clones listed, roughly 86% were seen once; the top ten hold around 2%. The sample comprised PBMCs. These receptors were obtained from a man aged 18 to 35 in good health and CMV-seronegative.

CDR3 nucleotides: TGTGCCAGCAGTTTAATGTCGGGAACCATTAACTATGGCTACACCTTC. Its protein is CASSLMSGTINYGYTF. The chain recombines TRBV6-5 with TRBJ1-2; D remains ambiguous. The germline V gene encodes CDR1 MNHEY and CDR2 SVGAGI. The CDR3 runs to 16 residues. Trimming left V 4 bases short and J 1 base short, with 16 bases between.

The genes are TRBV18 and TRBJ1-1; TRBD1 matches at 7 bases. Looked up from germline, CDR1 is KGHSH and CDR2 is LQKENI. The CDR3 spans 15 residues. V trimming: 1 base; J trimming: 2 bases; junction bases outside the gene matches: 4. The CDR3 DNA reads as TGTGCCAGCTCACCACAAAGGGACAGTAACACTGAAGCTTTCTTT. It encodes CASSPQRDSNTEAFF. Using reference TRBV18 and TRBJ1-1 for the parts outside the CDR3, the full variable domain is NAGVMQNPRHLVRRRGQEARLRCSPMKGHSHVYWYRQLPEEGLKFMVYLQKENIIDESGMPKERFSAEFPKEGPSILRIQQVVRGDSAAYFCASSPQRDSNTEAFFGQGTRLTVV.

The V gene is TRBV5-4, the J gene TRBJ2-3, with 9 positions matching TRBD2. Germline V gene data show CDR1 as SGHNT and CDR2 as YYREEE (reference sequence). V gave up 0 bases and J gave up 3 bases; unmatched junction bases: 8. CDR3 size: 17 residues. As DNA, the CDR3 is TGTGCCAGCAGCTTGGGTGGGGCGGGGGGGCCAACAGATACGCAGTATTTT. Protein: CASSLGGAGGPTDTQYF.

V is TRBV6-5 and J is TRBJ2-1; maybe TRBD2 (6 bases). The germline V gene has CDR1 MNHEY and CDR2 SVGAGI. The CDR3 is 13 residues long. Between the trimmed V and J ends, which lost 5 bases and 12 bases, there was a span of 17 bases. The CDR3 region has the DNA TGTGCCAGCAGTGAAGGTGGGGGGATGGGGCAGTTCTTC. Encoded protein: CASSEGGGMGQFF.

V is TRBV4-2 and J is TRBJ2-2; perhaps TRBD2 as D (7 bases). This CDR3 spans 18 amino acids. From germline, CDR1 is LGHNA and CDR2 YNFKEQ. Trimming left V 1 base short and J 0 bases short, with 15 bases between. DNA of the CDR3: TGTGCCAGCAGCCAAGTTGGGTCGGGGGGCTCGAACACCGGGGAGCTGTTTTTT. It yields the protein CASSQVGSGGSNTGELFF.

This chain uses TRBV14 with TRBJ1-1; the match to TRBD1 covers 8 bases. The V gene end was trimmed by 5 bases and the J gene end by 3 bases; junction bases not matched to a gene: 8. The CDR3 totals 15 residues. In germline, CDR1 is SGHDN, CDR2 FVKESK. CDR3 sequence: CASSARGRGDTEAFF. CDR3 bases: TGTGCCAGCAGCGCCAGGGGGCGAGGGGACACTGAAGCTTTCTTT.

The chain employs TRBV10-3 and TRBJ2-7; D unclear. In germline, CDR1 is ENHRY, CDR2 SYGVKD. There are 14 residues in the CDR3. The CDR3 nucleotides are TGTTTTTTTTTCAAGCAGAAGGCGGCATACGAGCAGTACTTC. This gives the protein CFFFKQKAAYEQYF.

This clone has a handful of counts. The chain has TRBV29-1 and TRBJ1-1, with 10 bases that match TRBD1. Losses at the gene ends were 8 bases for V and 4 bases for J; bases not matched to a gene: 4. CDR1 and CDR2 from the germline V gene are SQVTM and ANQGSEA. This CDR3 is 12 amino acids long. CDR3 sequence: CSIRDRGTEAFF. In DNA form, the CDR3 reads TGCAGCATCCGGGACAGGGGCACTGAAGCTTTCTTT.

This clone was found once. This chain connects TRBV5-4 to TRBJ1-6; tentative D call: TRBD1 (5 bases). Per the germline V gene, CDR1 is SGHNT and CDR2 is YYREEE (reference sequence). V was pared by 4 bases and J by 2 bases, with 19 bases between. This CDR3 spans 18 amino acids. The CDR3 sequence is CASSRWGSGGTYNSPLHF. CDR3 coding DNA: TGTGCCAGCAGCCGCTGGGGGTCCGGGGGGACCTATAATTCACCCCTCCACTTT.

In the case of this clone: The junction departs from the called germline gene at one end, perhaps through a read error. The chain has TRBV27 and TRBJ2-7; tentatively, D is TRBD1 (5 bases). This CDR3 spans 13 amino acids. Germline CDR1 MNHEY, CDR2 SMNVEV (reference sequence). The CDR3 loop reads CAGSLDTTYEQYF. CDR3 DNA sequence: TGTGCCGGCAGTTTGGACACTACCTACGAGCAGTACTTC.

There are a few counts of this clone. The genes are TRBV2 and TRBJ2-7, with 9 positions matching TRBD1. V dropped 6 bases and J dropped 2; count of bases not matched to a gene: 2. Germline values: CDR1 SNHLY, CDR2 FYNNEI. CDR3 length equals 13 residues. The CDR3 sequence: CASRGTGPYEQYF. CDR3 nucleotide sequence: TGTGCCAGCAGAGGGACAGGGCCCTACGAGCAGTACTTC.

The CDR3 sequence is CASSQDPRVANTEAFF. Written as DNA, the CDR3 is TGTGCCAGCAGCCAAGATCCCAGGGTTGCGAACACTGAAGCTTTCTTT. The rearrangement joins TRBV4-2 to TRBJ1-1; D possibly corresponds to TRBD1 (5 bases). The length of the CDR3 is 16 residues. Germline loops: CDR1 LGHNA, CDR2 YNFKEQ. Trimming cost V 0 bases and J 1 base, with 12 bases left between them.

This chain connects TRBV7-2 to TRBJ2-7; 9 positions match TRBD1. There are 15 residues in the CDR3. The germline gives CDR1 SGHTA, CDR2 FQGNSA. The junction had 9 bases not matched to a gene; V was cut back by 4 bases and J by 5 bases. In nucleotides, the CDR3 is TGTGCCAGCAGCTACGGACAGGGGCTTTCTAACGAGCAGTACTTC. As protein: CASSYGQGLSNEQYF.

The chain uses TRBV9 and TRBJ1-5, with 9 bases that match TRBD1. J gave up 4 bases and V 7 bases, and 6 bases lay outside the gene matches. The length of the CDR3 is 14 residues. Germline CDR1 and CDR2: SGDLS and YYNGEE. The CDR3 DNA sequence: TGTGCCAGCGGAGGGGGGACAGGGAATCAGCCCCAGCATTTT. As protein: CASGGGTGNQPQHF.

The V and J genes are TRBV14 and TRBJ1-6, with D possibly matching TRBD1 (6 bases). The CDR3 totals 14 residues. CDR1 is SGHDN and CDR2 is FVKESK in the germline V gene. Trimming removed 3 bases from V and 9 bases from J, with 12 bases in between. The CDR3 is CASSHRGYGSPLHF. The CDR3 DNA follows: TGTGCCAGCAGCCACAGGGGTTACGGTTCACCCCTCCACTTT.

This chain links TRBV6-4 with TRBJ2-3; D is possibly TRBD1 (5 bases). The CDR3 has 15 residues. Germline CDR1 reads MRHNA; CDR2 reads SNTAGT. V was clipped by 4 bases and J by 0 bases, with 11 bases between them. The CDR3 region is CASSVGDTSTDTQYF. In nucleotides, the CDR3 is TGTGCCAGCAGTGTAGGGGATACTAGCACAGATACGCAGTATTTT.

The chain is built from TRBV5-1 and TRBJ2-7, with unresolved D. The CDR3 spans 14 residues. Germline V gene lookup returns CDR1 SGHRS and CDR2 YFSETQ. Trimming removed 0 bases at V and 1 base at J, with 8 bases between. The CDR3 DNA is TGCGCCAGCAGCTTGGTCCCGTTATCCTACGAGCAGTACTTC. It is translated as CASSLVPLSYEQYF.